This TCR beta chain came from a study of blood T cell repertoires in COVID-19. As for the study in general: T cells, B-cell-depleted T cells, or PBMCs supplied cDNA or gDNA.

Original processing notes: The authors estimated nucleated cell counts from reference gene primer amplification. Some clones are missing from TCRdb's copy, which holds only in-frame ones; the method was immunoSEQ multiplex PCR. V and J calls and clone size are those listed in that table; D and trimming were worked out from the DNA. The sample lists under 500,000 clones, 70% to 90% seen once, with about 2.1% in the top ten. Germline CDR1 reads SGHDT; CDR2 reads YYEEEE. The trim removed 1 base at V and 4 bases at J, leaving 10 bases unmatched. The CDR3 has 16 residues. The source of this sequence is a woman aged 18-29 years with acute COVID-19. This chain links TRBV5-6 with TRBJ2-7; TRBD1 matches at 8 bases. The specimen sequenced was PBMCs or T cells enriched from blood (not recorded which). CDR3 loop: CASSLSVRQGNYEQYF. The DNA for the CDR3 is TGTGCCAGCAGCTTGAGTGTGAGACAGGGGAATTACGAGCAGTACTTC.